Described below is a single TCR beta chain sequence and its context. The antigen is undetermined. A much larger clone lies one base from this, so it may be a read error. The data are from a study of T cells in Graves' hyperthyroidism and ophthalmopathy. The wider study: Before treatment of any kind, peripheral blood was taken at initial diagnosis. Study-level findings and limits: Most clonotypes expanded in the thyroid (above 0.001) were also present in blood.

Amplified regions were TCR beta CDR3 sequences from RNA transcripts. During a first-round RT-PCR of the TCR CDR3, the HTBI primer set was used. MiXCR, run by TCRdb on the multiplex PCR reads, gives a single entry per CDR3 protein. The top ten clones hold around 10% of a sample with more than 300,000 distinct CDR3 sequences, approximately 13% of them seen once. Sequencing used blood. This sequence originates from a woman in her sixties or seventies with Graves' hyperthyroidism.

The CDR3 DNA reads TGCGCCAGCACTGTAGCGGGAGTCAGTTATGAGCAGTTCTTC. This sequence encodes CASTVAGVSYEQFF. V usage is TRBV10-2 and J usage is TRBJ2-1; 9 nucleotides match TRBD2. The junction had 9 bases not matched to a gene; V was cut back by 7 bases and J by 8 bases. Germline CDR1 and CDR2: WSHSY and SAAADI. The CDR3 is made up of 14 amino acids.